This paragraph reports one T cell receptor beta chain. Its antigen is unidentified. The data derive from a study of blood T cells in healthy people across ages. Study observations and caveats: More naive CD4+ cells and higher diversity marked long-lived donors relative to aged donors. Expanded clonotype changes were possibly confounded by unknown donor CMV status. Any conclusive comparison of naive versus antigen-experienced cells was prevented by using unsorted PBMCs.

A second PCR of 7 to 11 cycles used a sample-barcoded 5' primer and a J-beta primer mix. Each cDNA was tagged by a template-switch adaptor containing 12 random nucleotides. TCRdb re-derived calls from the 5' RACE reads in MiXCR, one entry per CDR3 protein. The data contain some 1.6 million distinct CDR3 sequences, about 31% of them singletons. The sequencing input was blood. This clonotype was obtained from a woman in her 30s in good health.

The CDR3 DNA follows: TGCAGTGCCTCTCAGGGAAGGGGTTCACCCCTCCACTTT. The encoded protein is CSASQGRGSPLHF. The J gene is TRBJ1-6, the V gene TRBV20-1; D perhaps matches TRBD1 (5 bases). There are 13 residues in the CDR3. Trimming shortened V by 6 bases and J by 9 bases, and 15 bases separated the two germline ends. Germline V lookup: CDR1 DFQATT, CDR2 SNEGSKA (reference sequence).